In this sample, the clone carrying this T cell receptor beta chain turned up many times. No antigen is known for it. The read terminates 3 residues ahead of where the CDR3 ends, so the germline J gene completes it. The CDR3 covers 16 residues. Trimming left V 6 bases short and J 2 bases short, with 14 bases between. Germline V gives CDR1 LNHDA, CDR2 SQIVND (reference sequence). This sample is part of a study of T cell clonality in common variable immunodeficiency. Heparinized whole blood, roughly 5 to 9 ml, came from each donor. Equal genomic DNA amounts from CVID and control samples were sequenced. The method was immunoSEQ multiplex PCR; TCRdb's version includes in-frame clones alone and lacks a portion of them. Recorded here are roughly 30,000 clones, none singletons. Overall study results and limits: What drives increased CVID clonality needs T cell subpopulation sequencing. Fewer deletions and N-nucleotide insertions were reportedly seen in common variable immunodeficiency TCR beta sequences.

This clonotype was sampled from a human donor with common variable immunodeficiency. The chain carries TRBV19 and TRBJ2-6; weak D call: TRBD1 (5 bases). Sequencing was done on a sample of peripheral blood mononuclear cells. CDR3 protein: CASSQGRATGANVLTF. CDR3 DNA (partial): TGTGCCAGTAGCCAGGGAAGGGCAACTGGGGCCAACGTC.